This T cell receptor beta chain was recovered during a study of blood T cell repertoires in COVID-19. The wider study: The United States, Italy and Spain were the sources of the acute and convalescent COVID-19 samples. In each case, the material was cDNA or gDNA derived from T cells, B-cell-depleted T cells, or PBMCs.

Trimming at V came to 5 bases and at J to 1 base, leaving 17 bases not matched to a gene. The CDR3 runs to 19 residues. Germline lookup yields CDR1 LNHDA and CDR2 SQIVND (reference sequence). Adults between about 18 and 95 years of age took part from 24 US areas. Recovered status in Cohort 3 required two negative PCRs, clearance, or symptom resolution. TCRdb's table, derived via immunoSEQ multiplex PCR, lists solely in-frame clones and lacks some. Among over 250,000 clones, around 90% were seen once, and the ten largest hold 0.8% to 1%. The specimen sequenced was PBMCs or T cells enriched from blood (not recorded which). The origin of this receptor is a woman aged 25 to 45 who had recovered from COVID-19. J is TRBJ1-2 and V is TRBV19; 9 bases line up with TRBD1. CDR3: CASSRFYPSRDRDNYGYTF. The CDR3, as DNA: TGTGCCAGTAGTCGTTTTTACCCCTCCCGGGACAGGGATAACTATGGCTACACCTTC.